This passage covers 31 T cell receptor beta chains from one sample sequenced in a study of cytomegalovirus exposure and HLA in healthy donors. The PCR made use of 60 Vbeta and 13 Jbeta primers. Repertoires were generated with immunoSEQ multiplex PCR, while TCRdb's copy carries only in-frame clones and drops some. The sample holds about 90,000 clones, around 70% seen once. Input material: PBMCs. Receptor source: a woman aged 45-60 years in good health and CMV-seropositive.

In DNA form, the CDR3 reads TGCGCCAGCAGCTTGGTTGCGGGTCCCACAGATACGCAGTATTTT. It translates to CASSLVAGPTDTQYF. The chain combines TRBV5-1 with TRBJ2-3; tentatively, D is TRBD2 (5 bases). Germline lookup yields CDR1 SGHRS and CDR2 YFSETQ. This CDR3 region has 15 residues. Trimming removed 0 bases from V and 2 bases from J, with 10 bases in between.

The chain combines TRBV28 with TRBJ2-1; D call uncertain. The CDR3 extends over 11 amino acids. CDR1 is MDHEN and CDR2 is SYDVKM in the germline V gene. Trimming took 3 bases from V and 10 from J, leaving 7 bases between them. DNA of the CDR3: TGTGCCAGCAGTTTCAACCGGGAGCAGTTCTTC. It specifies CASSFNREQFF.

CDR3 sequence (DNA): TGTGCCAGCAGTCTTTACTACGGGCAGTACTTC. Amino acid sequence: CASSLYYGQYF. The V gene is TRBV2, the J gene TRBJ2-5, with no clear D. The CDR3 is 11 amino acids. CDR1 is SNHLY, CDR2 FYNNEI, per germline. With 5 bases removed from V and 11 bases from J, the gap between germline ends came to 12 bases.

The chain employs TRBV6-1 and TRBJ1-2; 7 bases line up with TRBD1. CDR1 is MNHNS and CDR2 is SASEGT in the germline V gene. Trimming took 5 bases from V and 6 from J; bases not matched to a gene: 9. CDR3 length equals 14 residues. The CDR3 sequence: CASSRGGLGDGYTF. In DNA form, the CDR3 reads TGTGCCAGCAGTCGAGGGGGCCTGGGGGATGGCTACACCTTC.

In its sample, this clone was seen once. V gene TRBV4-1 combines with J gene TRBJ2-3; 7 positions match TRBD2. The CDR3 spans 15 residues. The trim removed 6 bases at V and 4 bases at J, leaving 10 bases unmatched. Germline CDR1 is MGHRA and CDR2 is YSYEKL. The CDR3 coding sequence is TGCGCCAGCAGTCCTTCACTAGCGACCGCAGATACGCAGTATTTT. This translates into CASSPSLATADTQYF.

The rearrangement links TRBV28 to TRBJ1-1, with TRBD1 matching 7 bases. This CDR3 has 16 residues. Trimming at V came to 5 bases and at J to 5 bases, leaving 14 bases not matched to a gene. The V gene's germline CDR1 is MDHEN and CDR2 SYDVKM. CDR3 region: CASSPNKRQGRTEAFF. CDR3 bases: TGTGCCAGCAGTCCAAACAAAAGACAGGGTCGGACTGAAGCTTTCTTT.

This clone has only one observation. This chain links TRBV2 with TRBJ1-5; 12 bases line up with TRBD1. Germline lookup yields CDR1 SNHLY and CDR2 FYNNEI. CDR3 length: 15 amino acids. Trimming at V came to 6 bases and at J to 5 bases, leaving 5 bases not matched to a gene. This CDR3 reads CASRAGTGGYQPQHF. The CDR3, as DNA: TGTGCCAGCAGGGCCGGGACAGGGGGCTATCAGCCCCAGCATTTT.

This clone was seen once. The chain combines TRBV5-5 with TRBJ2-5; 9 bases match TRBD2. Judging by the DNA end, TRBJ2-7 fits better; the J call may be wrong. CDR3 length: 17 amino acids. Per the germline V gene, CDR1 is SGHKS and CDR2 is YYEKEE (reference sequence). CDR3 DNA sequence: TGTGCCAGCAGCTTGGCTCCAGGCGGTAGCGGGAGTTACGAGCAGTACTTC. Translating gives CASSLAPGGSGSYEQYF.

This chain links TRBV5-1 with TRBJ2-7; 9 bases fit TRBD2. J was trimmed by 3 bases and V by 0 bases; bases with no gene match: 4. Germline-derived CDR1 and CDR2 are SGHRS and YFSETQ. This CDR3 has 15 amino acids. The CDR3 DNA follows: TGCGCCAGCAGCTTGGATAGCGGGAGCTTCTACGAGCAGTACTTC. The encoded protein is CASSLDSGSFYEQYF.

The rearrangement joins TRBV19 to TRBJ2-1; maybe TRBD2 (5 bases). Germline CDR1 and CDR2: LNHDA and SQIVND (reference sequence). The germline V and J ends were trimmed by 1 base and 5 bases, with 12 bases remaining between them. This CDR3 has 15 amino acids. The CDR3 DNA is TGTGCCAGTAGTATAGGGGAGTTCTACCACAATGAGCAGTTCTTC. Translation: CASSIGEFYHNEQFF.

V is TRBV2 and J is TRBJ2-3, with 8 bases identical to TRBD1. This CDR3 region has 14 residues. Germline V gene sequence: CDR1 SNHLY, CDR2 FYNNEI. After removal of 6 bases from V and 4 bases from J, the junction contained 6 bases not matched to a gene. The CDR3 DNA is TGTGCCAGCAGAGACAGGGGTAGTGCAGATACGCAGTATTTT. This gives the protein CASRDRGSADTQYF.

Only a few counts were recorded for this clone. This chain uses TRBV5-6 with TRBJ2-5, with unresolved D. V lost 4 bases and J lost 5, with 15 bases in between. This CDR3 comprises 14 residues. CDR1 and CDR2 (germline): SGHDT, YYEEEE. CDR3 DNA sequence: TGTGCCAGCAGCACCCTGGGCTCCTCGGAGACCCAGTACTTC. Residues: CASSTLGSSETQYF.

J is TRBJ2-1 and V is TRBV5-1; TRBD2 agrees at 14 bases. With 0 bases clipped from V and 7 bases from J, the junction kept 9 bases outside the gene matches. The CDR3 consists of 18 residues. CDR1 is SGHRS, CDR2 YFSETQ, per germline. Written as DNA, the CDR3 is TGCGCCAGCAGCTTGGACCCGGGACTAGCGGGAGTAGGAAATGAGCAGTTCTTC. Its translation is CASSLDPGLAGVGNEQFF.

The rearrangement joins TRBV7-9 to TRBJ2-5, with 12 bases fitting TRBD2. Germline V CDR1 and CDR2: SEHNR, FQNEAQ (reference sequence). CDR3 length: 17 amino acids. V lost 1 base and J lost 6; bases outside the gene matches: 9. The CDR3 sequence is CASSLVPSGRGVKTQYF. CDR3 bases: TGTGCCAGCAGCTTAGTTCCTAGCGGGAGGGGGGTGAAGACCCAGTACTTC.

This chain uses TRBV15 with TRBJ2-5, with TRBD2 matching over 8 bases. The CDR3 is 15 amino acids. Germline V CDR1 and CDR2: LNHNV, YYDKDF (reference sequence). J was trimmed by 2 bases and V by 0 bases; bases with no gene match: 2. This CDR3 is CATSRDGTRQETQYF. The CDR3 DNA reads as TGTGCCACCAGCAGAGATGGGACTAGACAAGAGACCCAGTACTTC.

This chain connects TRBV5-4 to TRBJ2-1; the match to TRBD2 covers 8 bases. CDR3 length: 15 residues. CDR1 SGHNT and CDR2 YYREEE come from the germline V gene (reference sequence). With V trimmed by 4 bases and J by 5 bases, 8 bases remained unmatched. CDR3 in DNA: TGTGCCAGCAGCGGCGTCGGACTAGCTGACAATGAGCAGTTCTTC. It is translated as CASSGVGLADNEQFF.

The genes are TRBV10-3 and TRBJ1-6; TRBD1 agrees at 7 bases. V trimming: 4 bases; J trimming: 7 bases; junction bases outside the gene matches: 1. This CDR3 comprises 13 residues. CDR1 ENHRY and CDR2 SYGVKD come from the germline V gene. The CDR3 reads CAISVGQNSPLHF. In DNA form, the CDR3 reads TGTGCCATCAGTGTGGGACAGAATTCACCCCTCCACTTT.

The rearrangement uses TRBV28 and TRBJ1-5, with D possibly TRBD1 on 5 matching bases. The CDR3 is made up of 13 amino acids. Germline CDR1 is MDHEN and CDR2 is SYDVKM. V shed 1 base and J shed 9 bases, with 10 bases lying between them. CDR3: CASSLSRVRPQHF. CDR3 DNA sequence: TGTGCCAGCAGTTTATCCAGGGTGCGGCCCCAGCATTTT.

This chain connects TRBV11-3 to TRBJ2-1, with D tentatively TRBD2 (5 bases). Trimming cost V 5 bases and J 2 bases, with 19 bases left between them. Germline V gene lookup returns CDR1 SGHNT and CDR2 YENEEA. This CDR3 is built from 17 residues. In DNA form, the CDR3 reads TGTGCCAGCAGCCCGGGGATGTCTAACCCTGCCTACAATGAGCAGTTCTTC. It specifies CASSPGMSNPAYNEQFF.

Notes on this clone: An end of the junction does not agree with germline; a read error may underlie this. This rearrangement joins TRBV9 to TRBJ1-3; D is possibly TRBD1 (5 bases). CDR3 length: 16 amino acids. Germline V gene sequence: CDR1 SGDLS, CDR2 YYNGEE. The CDR3 DNA follows: TGTGCCGGCAGCGTAGCTTACAGGAGCTCTGGAAGCACCATATATTTT. Translating gives CAGSVAYRSSGSTIYF.

The chain combines TRBV11-2 with TRBJ2-1; D is possibly TRBD2 (5 bases). The CDR3 has 18 amino acids. Between the trimmed V and J ends, which lost 3 bases and 6 bases, there was a span of 24 bases. Germline CDR1 is SGHAT and CDR2 is FQNNGV. CDR3 in amino acids: CASSLLVWAGRGSNEQFF. The CDR3 nucleotides read TGTGCCAGCAGCTTGCTGGTTTGGGCTGGACGGGGATCCAATGAGCAGTTCTTC.

This chain links TRBV19 with TRBJ1-1; 7 bases are shared with TRBD1. V shed 6 bases and J 1 base; nucleotides not matched to a gene: 11. Germline loops: CDR1 LNHDA, CDR2 SQIVND (reference sequence). The CDR3 length is 16 residues. CDR3 region: CASSQEGRGKNTEAFF. The CDR3 DNA reads as TGTGCCAGTAGCCAAGAGGGCAGGGGGAAGAACACTGAAGCTTTCTTT. The full variable domain, rest sourced from reference TRBV19 and TRBJ1-1, is DGGITQSPKYLFRKEGQNVTLSCEQNLNHDAMYWYRQDPGQGLRLIYYSQIVNDFQKGDIAEGYSVSREKKESFPLTVTSAQKNPTAFYLCASSQEGRGKNTEAFFGQGTRLTVV.

The rearrangement links TRBV27 to TRBJ1-4; 8 bases fit TRBD1. Germline values: CDR1 MNHEY, CDR2 SMNVEV (reference sequence). V lost 0 bases to trimming and J lost 8 bases; unmatched junction nucleotides: 8. The CDR3 is made up of 16 amino acids. CDR3 amino acids: CASSLSPQGVLEKLFF. The CDR3 region has the DNA TGTGCCAGCAGTTTATCCCCACAGGGGGTTCTGGAAAAACTGTTTTTT.

The chain employs TRBV7-2 and TRBJ2-3, with D tentatively TRBD1 (6 bases). With 4 bases removed from V and 1 base from J, the gap between germline ends came to 15 bases. CDR3 length: 16 amino acids. Germline values: CDR1 SGHTA, CDR2 FQGNSA. The CDR3 bases are TGTGCCAGCAGCTCGCAACAGGGATCCGGCACAGATACGCAGTATTTT. Its translation is CASSSQQGSGTDTQYF. The entire variable domain, with the rest obtained from reference TRBV7-2 and TRBJ2-3, is as follows: GAGVSQSPSNKVTEKGKDVELRCDPISGHTALYWYRQSLGQGLEFLIYFQGNSAPDKSGLPSDRFSAERTGGSVSTLTIQRTQQEDSAVYLCASSSQQGSGTDTQYFGPGTRLTVL.

The J gene is TRBJ2-5, the V gene TRBV5-1; 7 bases line up with TRBD2. Trimming took 3 bases from V and 1 from J; bases not matched to a gene: 6. Looked up from germline, CDR1 is SGHRS and CDR2 is YFSETQ. This CDR3 has 15 residues. The CDR3 sequence: CASSSLGTTQETQYF. The CDR3 coding sequence is TGCGCCAGCAGCTCCTTAGGGACTACCCAAGAGACCCAGTACTTC.

This chain joins TRBV7-3 and TRBJ2-3; D perhaps matches TRBD2 (7 bases). CDR3 length: 14 amino acids. V was shortened by 7 bases and J by 8 bases, with 19 bases between the two germline ends. Germline lookup yields CDR1 SGHTA and CDR2 FQGTGA. The CDR3 reads CASTPSGGLGTQYF. The CDR3 nucleotides are TGTGCCAGCACCCCCTCGGGGGGCTTAGGTACGCAGTATTTT.

The V call is TRBV19, the J call TRBJ2-7; D is ambiguous. This CDR3 is 15 amino acids long. Germline V gives CDR1 LNHDA, CDR2 SQIVND (reference sequence). V was shortened by 6 bases and J by 7 bases, with 22 bases between the two germline ends. The CDR3 loop is CASRNGGASAYEQYF. CDR3 nucleotide sequence: TGTGCCAGTAGGAATGGCGGAGCCAGCGCGTATGAGCAGTACTTC.

CDR3: CASSKELIGTGQNEQYF. The CDR3 DNA reads as TGCGCCAGCAGCAAAGAGTTAATAGGGACAGGTCAAAACGAGCAGTACTTC. The chain carries TRBV5-1 and TRBJ2-5; 8 nucleotides line up with TRBD1. The DNA end is a closer match to TRBJ2-7, so the J assignment may be wrong. The CDR3 is 17 amino acids. The germline V gene has CDR1 SGHRS and CDR2 YFSETQ.

The chain uses TRBV7-8 and TRBJ2-1, with 14 bases fitting TRBD2. Germline-derived CDR1 and CDR2 are SGHVS and FQNEAQ. This CDR3 has 18 amino acids. J was trimmed by 1 base and V by 5 bases; bases with no gene match: 7. The DNA for the CDR3 is TGTGCCAGCAGCCCACCGGGACTAGCGGGAGTGTCCTACAATGAGCAGTTCTTC. Protein: CASSPPGLAGVSYNEQFF.

This clone was counted a few times. The rearrangement links TRBV6-1 to TRBJ2-5; a weak D match, TRBD1 (5 bases). Looked up from germline, CDR1 is MNHNS and CDR2 is SASEGT. The CDR3 is 13 amino acids. V lost 6 bases, J lost 1 base, and 9 bases lay in between. The CDR3 region has the DNA TGTGCCAGCAGACCGACAGCCCAAGAGACCCAGTACTTC. Translating gives CASRPTAQETQYF.

The chain recombines TRBV4-2 with TRBJ2-1, with D unclear. There are 12 residues in the CDR3. Germline CDR1 is LGHNA and CDR2 is YNFKEQ. The V gene lost 3 bases and the J gene lost 8 bases, with 8 bases spanning the gap. CDR3 protein: CASSQSFYEQFF. Here the CDR3 DNA reads TGTGCCAGCAGCCAGAGTTTCTATGAGCAGTTCTTC.